This TCR beta chain stems from a study of T cell responses to AZD1222 COVID-19 vaccine. Notes on this clone: Antigen: not known.

In germline, CDR1 is LNHNV, CDR2 YYDKDF (reference sequence). The length of the CDR3 is 20 residues. The junction had 13 bases not matched to a gene; V was cut back by 1 base and J by 2 bases. Method: immunoSEQ multiplex PCR; TCRdb's copy keeps in-frame clones and lacks some. The table records some 150,000 clones, approximately 85% of them present only once. Study-level points and caveats: Repertoires were collected only later (after the peak T cell response had occurred).

The sequence came from an adult in good health. This sample comprised peripheral blood, obtained on day 0 of AZD1222 vaccination. The rearrangement uses TRBV15 and TRBJ2-3, with TRBD1 identical over 12 bases. The CDR3 loop reads CATSRVSGTGGAGNTDTQYF. As DNA, the CDR3 is TGTGCCACCAGCAGAGTTTCCGGGACAGGGGGCGCGGGTAACACAGATACGCAGTATTTT.